This TCR beta chain was identified during a study of blood T cells in healthy people across ages. Overall study results and limits: Age brought a roughly linear fall in TCR beta diversity measured per million T cells.

CDR1 and CDR2 (germline): SGHAT, FQNNGV. CDR3 length: 14 residues. Together with a sample-barcoded 5' primer, a J-beta primer mix was included in a second PCR lasting 7 to 11 cycles. Each CDR3 protein gets one entry after TCRdb re-called the 5' RACE reads with MiXCR. The sample holds 700,000 or so distinct CDR3 sequences, 40% to 45% seen once. Comment on this clonotype: Its antigen is still unknown. Mismatch with germline at one junction end may stem from a read error.

Input material: blood. The V call is TRBV11-2, the J call TRBJ2-5, with TRBD1 identical over 9 bases. The end of the DNA fits TRBJ2-7 better, so the J call may be wrong. The receptor's source is a man at least 80 years old in good health. The CDR3 region has the DNA TGCGCCAGCAGTTACAGACAGGGGGTCTACGAGCAGTACTTC. Translated, it gives CASSYRQGVYEQYF.